Sequencing of this T cell receptor (beta chain) was carried out in a study of blood T cell repertoires in COVID-19. Donors of Cohort 3 who recovered were those that had two negative PCRs, clearance, or symptom resolution. Sequencing used immunoSEQ multiplex PCR; TCRdb keeps in-frame clones, though not all of them. The table includes fewer than 200,000 clones, 88% detected once. CDR3 length: 16 amino acids. The clonotype originates from a woman aged 18-30 years who had recovered from COVID-19. This sequence joins TRBV21-1 and TRBJ2-2; whether TRBD1, the table's D call, matches the DNA was not checked. TRBV21-1 is tagged as a pseudogene. Sequencing used PBMCs or T cells enriched from blood (not recorded which). The CDR3: CASTGKRGSNTGELFF. The CDR3 coding sequence is TGTGCCAGCACCGGAAAGAGGGGGTCGAACACCGGGGAGCTGTTTTTT.